These 25 T cell receptor beta chains were all obtained from the same sample, sequenced in a study of shared clonotypes between healthy human individuals (dated by TCRdb to the early 2020s). Library preparation used the immunoSEQ multiplex PCR assay. Imported from immuneACCESS, the table was reduced by TCRdb to in-frame sequences with V and J called. These copies leave out some clones; in studies compared against another copy, an unresolved V gene accounts for under half, and the cause of the remainder is not known. This sample comprises about 470,000 clones, 75% to 85% of them detected only once. 13% of the sample is taken by the ten largest. Sequenced input: PBMCs. The source of these receptors is a woman in her thirties or forties in good health. Some clones in this sample may be carry-over from other donors' samples.

For this clone: The same CDR3 arises from other DNA sequences in this sample as well. The V gene is TRBV2, the J gene TRBJ1-5; TRBD1 is a possible D gene (6 bases). Germline lookup yields CDR1 SNHLY and CDR2 FYNNEI. Trimming took off 7 bases at V and 7 bases at J, with 14 bases between the two ends. This CDR3 has 13 residues. This CDR3 is CASTQGAPQPQHF. The CDR3 bases are TGTGCCAGCACACAGGGAGCTCCCCAGCCCCAGCATTTT.

In DNA form, the CDR3 reads TGTGCCAGCAGCGTAGATCCTAGCGGGAGAGCAGATACGCAGTATTTT. Translation gives CASSVDPSGRADTQYF. The V call is TRBV9, the J call TRBJ2-3; 10 bases fit TRBD2. The CDR3 runs 16 residues. With 0 bases clipped from V and 4 bases from J, the junction kept 5 bases outside the gene matches. Germline V lookup: CDR1 SGDLS, CDR2 YYNGEE.

J is TRBJ1-1 and V is TRBV7-9; D remains unclear. Germline V gene lookup returns CDR1 SEHNR and CDR2 FQNEAQ (reference sequence). V lost 1 base and J lost 1, with 7 bases in between. CDR3 length: 14 amino acids. CDR3 amino acids: CASSLGSGNTEAFF. The CDR3 DNA reads as TGTGCCAGCAGCTTAGGGTCGGGGAACACTGAAGCTTTCTTT. Using reference TRBV7-9 and TRBJ1-1 for the parts outside the CDR3, the full variable domain is DTGVSQNPRHKITKRGQNVTFRCDPISEHNRLYWYRQTLGQGPEFLTYFQNEAQLEKSRLLSDRFSAERPKGSFSTLEIQRTEQGDSAMYLCASSLGSGNTEAFFGQGTRLTVV.

The chain couples TRBV7-7 to TRBJ2-6; D gene ambiguous. In germline, CDR1 is SSHAT, CDR2 FNYEAQ (reference sequence). The CDR3 contains 16 residues. V was clipped by 5 bases and J by 5 bases, with 16 bases between them. The CDR3 reads CASSGIPQSRANVLTF. CDR3 DNA: TGTGCCAGCAGCGGTATCCCACAAAGTCGGGCCAACGTCCTGACTTTC.

The chain couples TRBV11-2 to TRBJ2-5; 7 nucleotides line up with TRBD1. The CDR3 runs to 13 residues. Germline trimming cut 5 bases from V and 2 bases from J; bases unmatched to any gene: 2. Germline CDR1 SGHAT, CDR2 FQNNGV. The CDR3 coding sequence is TGTGCCAGCAGCCCGGGACAGCAAGAGACCCAGTACTTC. Amino acid sequence: CASSPGQQETQYF.

J is TRBJ2-5 and V is TRBV9; maybe TRBD2 (5 bases). The CDR3 has 14 residues. Germline V gene lookup returns CDR1 SGDLS and CDR2 YYNGEE. The V end was cut by 5 bases, the J end by 0 bases, with 11 bases between. CDR3 nucleotides: TGTGCCAGCAGTCGGGAATCGTACCAAGAGACCCAGTACTTC. Its translation: CASSRESYQETQYF.

This clone was seen only a few times. In DNA, the CDR3 is TGTGCCAGCAGCTCTAGAGGGTTAGCCGAGCAGTACTTC. Translating gives CASSSRGLAEQYF. The chain recombines TRBV11-1 with TRBJ2-7; perhaps TRBD2 as D (5 bases). In germline, CDR1 is SGHAT, CDR2 FQDESV (reference sequence). CDR3 length: 13 amino acids. Trimming left V 4 bases short and J 6 bases short, with 13 bases between.

This clone was picked up one time. V usage is TRBV28 and J usage is TRBJ1-2; no definite D call. This CDR3 has 15 residues. CDR1 MDHEN and CDR2 SYDVKM come from the germline V gene. Trimming removed 1 base from V and 2 bases from J, with 11 bases in between. The CDR3 protein is CASSLSTGWNYGYTF. CDR3 bases: TGTGCCAGCAGTTTATCGACCGGCTGGAACTATGGCTACACCTTC.

The chain employs TRBV7-6 and TRBJ2-7; 9 bases line up with TRBD2. The CDR3 totals 17 residues. The V gene's germline CDR1 is SGHVS and CDR2 FNYEAQ. V lost 1 base to trimming and J lost 3 bases; unmatched junction nucleotides: 10. CDR3 in amino acids: CASSLEAGGMDRYEQYF. CDR3 in DNA: TGTGCCAGCAGCTTAGAGGCGGGAGGGATGGATCGCTACGAGCAGTACTTC.

The chain has TRBV11-2 and TRBJ1-1, with D possibly TRBD1 on 5 matching bases. Deletions cut 2 bases from V and 4 bases from J, with 14 bases between. The germline V gene has CDR1 SGHAT and CDR2 FQNNGV. This CDR3 is built from 15 residues. The CDR3 DNA is TGTGCCAGCAGCTTATGGGGGGGTAGTTCCACTGAAGCTTTCTTT. It translates to CASSLWGGSSTEAFF. Filled out from reference TRBV11-2 and TRBJ1-1, the complete variable domain reads EAGVAQSPRYKIIEKRQSVAFWCNPISGHATLYWYQQILGQGPKLLIQFQNNGVVDDSQLPKDRFSAERLKGVDSTLKIQPAKLEDSAVYLCASSLWGGSSTEAFFGQGTRLTVV.

This clone appeared a few times. The genes are TRBV27 and TRBJ2-2; 8 bases are shared with TRBD1. The V gene end was trimmed by 2 bases and the J gene end by 5 bases; junction bases not matched to a gene: 7. Germline CDR1 MNHEY, CDR2 SMNVEV (reference sequence). CDR3 length: 16 amino acids. For the CDR3, the DNA is TGTGCCAGCAGTTTAGGACAGGGAGGTCGGACCGGGGAGCTGTTTTTT. Protein product: CASSLGQGGRTGELFF.

The J gene is TRBJ2-3, the V gene TRBV27, with D possibly being TRBD2 (5 bases). The CDR3 consists of 16 residues. V was clipped by 5 bases and J by 6 bases, with 21 bases between them. Germline loops: CDR1 MNHEY, CDR2 SMNVEV (reference sequence). The CDR3 protein is CASSPTQTGYRDTQYF. In DNA form, the CDR3 reads TGTGCCAGCAGTCCCACGCAGACGGGGTATAGGGATACGCAGTATTTT.

The rearrangement joins TRBV4-3 to TRBJ2-3, with D unclear. Trimming removed 1 base from V and 1 base from J, with 6 bases in between. Germline CDR1 is LGHNA and CDR2 is YSLEER. This CDR3 is 14 amino acids long. CDR3 amino acids: CASSQVFGTDTQYF. The DNA for the CDR3 is TGCGCCAGCAGCCAAGTCTTTGGCACAGATACGCAGTATTTT.

This rearrangement joins TRBV28 to TRBJ1-2; 8 bases fit TRBD1. This CDR3 has 16 residues. Germline loops: CDR1 MDHEN, CDR2 SYDVKM. Trimming cost V 3 bases and J 2 bases; bases outside gene matches: 8. The DNA for the CDR3 is TGTGCCAGCAGTTTGCCAGGGGGCATAGCGAACTATGGCTACACCTTC. Translated: CASSLPGGIANYGYTF.

Details on this clone: In the same sample, other DNA sequences code for this CDR3. The rearrangement links TRBV5-1 to TRBJ2-7, with no clear D. CDR3 length equals 13 residues. Trimming cost V 4 bases and J 1 base, with 9 bases left between them. CDR1 is SGHRS and CDR2 is YFSETQ in the germline V gene. CDR3 residues: CASSPSGSYEQYF. In DNA, the CDR3 is TGCGCCAGCAGCCCCTCGGGTTCCTACGAGCAGTACTTC.

Many counts were recorded for this clone. The gene calls are TRBV6-1 and TRBJ2-7; a possible D gene is TRBD1 (5 bases). V lost 7 bases and J 7 bases, leaving 11 bases between the germline ends. The CDR3 is made up of 11 amino acids. CDR1 is MNHNS and CDR2 is SASEGT in the germline V gene. Here the CDR3 DNA reads TGTGCCAGCAAATTGGCAGGGGAGCAGTACTTC. The encoded protein is CASKLAGEQYF.

This clone showed up just a few times. The chain uses TRBV4-2 and TRBJ1-6; D not resolved. Germline CDR1 LGHNA, CDR2 YNFKEQ. V was trimmed by 0 bases and J by 6 bases, leaving 15 bases between them. This CDR3 region has 17 residues. DNA of the CDR3: TGTGCCAGCAGCCAAGATCCGTTGGCCACGGGTAATTCACCCCTCCACTTT. Translating it yields CASSQDPLATGNSPLHF.

The rearrangement joins TRBV6-5 to TRBJ2-6; D is unclear. CDR3 length equals 15 residues. From germline, CDR1 is MNHEY and CDR2 SVGAGI. V was pared by 8 bases and J by 1 base, with 12 bases between. The chain's CDR3 is CASSPLGSGANVLTF. For the CDR3, the DNA is TGTGCCAGCTCTCCCCTGGGATCTGGGGCCAACGTCCTGACTTTC.

This clone is a singleton in its sample. V usage is TRBV10-1 and J usage is TRBJ2-1, with 9 bases that match TRBD1. V shed 2 bases and J 5 bases; nucleotides not matched to a gene: 4. CDR3 length: 15 residues. Germline V gene sequence: CDR1 WNHNN, CDR2 SYGVQD (reference sequence). Written as DNA, the CDR3 is TGCGCCAGCAGTGAGGGGACAGGGATCCACAATGAGCAGTTCTTC. Protein: CASSEGTGIHNEQFF.

The CDR3 region is CASRNRDRGQYEQYF. The CDR3 coding sequence is TGTGCCAGCAGGAACCGGGACAGGGGGCAATACGAGCAGTACTTC. The chain recombines TRBV6-1 with TRBJ2-7; 12 bases are shared with TRBD1. The CDR3 contains 15 residues. Germline loops: CDR1 MNHNS, CDR2 SASEGT. J was trimmed by 4 bases and V by 6 bases; bases with no gene match: 7.

J is TRBJ1-5 and V is TRBV7-2; D is possibly TRBD1 (5 bases). The V gene lost 1 base and the J gene lost 6 bases, with 10 bases spanning the gap. CDR1 is SGHTA and CDR2 is FQGNSA in the germline V gene. The CDR3 loop spans 14 amino acids. CDR3 in amino acids: CASSLGTGPQPQHF. The CDR3 DNA reads TGTGCCAGCAGCTTAGGTACAGGTCCTCAGCCCCAGCATTTT. Complete variable domain (other parts from reference TRBV7-2 and TRBJ1-5): GAGVSQSPSNKVTEKGKDVELRCDPISGHTALYWYRQSLGQGLEFLIYFQGNSAPDKSGLPSDRFSAERTGGSVSTLTIQRTQQEDSAVYLCASSLGTGPQPQHFGDGTRLSIL.

The CDR3 sequence: CAWSGGGKGQPQHF. CDR3 DNA: TGTGCCTGGAGCGGGGGGGGGAAAGGACAGCCCCAGCATTTT. The rearrangement uses TRBV30 and TRBJ1-5; D may be TRBD1 (5 bases). In germline, CDR1 is GTSNPN, CDR2 SVGIG (reference sequence). CDR3 length: 14 amino acids. V was shortened by 3 bases and J by 7 bases, with 16 bases between the two germline ends.

For this clone: At one of its ends the junction is not consistent with the germline gene, which may arise from a read error. The chain is built from TRBV30 and TRBJ1-5, with D unclear. The CDR3 has 12 amino acids. Germline CDR1 reads GTSNPN; CDR2 reads SVGIG (reference sequence). CDR3 sequence reads: CARSAQNQPQHF. The DNA for the CDR3 is TGTGCCAGGAGTGCACAAAATCAGCCCCAGCATTTT.

The J gene is TRBJ1-2, the V gene TRBV7-2; D possibly corresponds to TRBD1 (6 bases). Germline loops: CDR1 SGHTA, CDR2 FQGNSA. V was pared by 5 bases and J by 6 bases, with 13 bases between. The CDR3 runs 13 residues. The CDR3 bases are TGTGCCAGCAGCACGACGCAGGGGCATGGCTACACCTTC. It is translated as CASSTTQGHGYTF. Supplemented by reference TRBV7-2 and TRBJ1-2, the full variable domain reads GAGVSQSPSNKVTEKGKDVELRCDPISGHTALYWYRQSLGQGLEFLIYFQGNSAPDKSGLPSDRFSAERTGGSVSTLTIQRTQQEDSAVYLCASSTTQGHGYTFGSGTRLTVV.

The genes are TRBV5-4 and TRBJ2-3; a possible D gene is TRBD1 (6 bases). CDR1 is SGHNT and CDR2 is YYREEE in the germline V gene (reference sequence). The CDR3 contains 15 residues. V lost 5 bases, J lost 2 bases, and 15 bases lay in between. CDR3 nucleotides: TGTGCCAGCAGTCAACAGGGCTTTCTCACAGATACGCAGTATTTT. It codes for CASSQQGFLTDTQYF. The complete variable domain, with remaining parts taken from reference TRBV5-4 and TRBJ2-3, reads ETGVTQSPTHLIKTRGQQVTLRCSSQSGHNTVSWYQQALGQGPQFIFQYYREEENGRGNFPPRFSGLQFPNYSSELNVNALELDDSALYLCASSQQGFLTDTQYFGPGTRLTVL.